A single sample gave rise to the 32 T cell receptor beta chains below, sequenced in a study of blood T cell repertoires in COVID-19 (dated by TCRdb to 2018 to 2020). Library preparation was by the immunoSEQ multiplex PCR assay. TCRdb carries this immuneACCESS record with in-frame sequences only. Its versions omit some clonotypes, under half of them owing to an unresolved V gene in the studies checked, with the rest unexplained. The sample table shows 55,000 to 90,000 clones, and about 86% are seen once. The top ten hold about 4.2% of the sample. The sequenced material came from peripheral blood. Receptor source: a man in his 70s with active COVID-19.

This sequence joins TRBV12-3 or TRBV12-4 and TRBJ2-7; D not resolved. The V and J ends lost 5 bases and 3 bases respectively, with 5 bases between them. This CDR3 is 11 amino acids long. The CDR3 reads CASSPNYEQYF. CDR3 coding DNA: TGTGCCAGCAGTCCCAACTACGAGCAGTACTTC.

This clone was seen only once. The rearrangement joins TRBV4-3 to TRBJ2-7; 11 bases match TRBD2. Germline V gene lookup returns CDR1 LGHNA and CDR2 YSLEER. V gave up 0 bases and J gave up 6 bases; unmatched junction bases: 7. The CDR3 totals 16 residues. The chain's CDR3 is CASSQEVLAGVVEQYF. As DNA, the CDR3 is TGCGCCAGCAGCCAAGAGGTACTAGCGGGAGTGGTCGAGCAGTACTTC.

The chain employs TRBV28 and TRBJ2-2; D remains ambiguous. The CDR3 sequence is 13 residues long. The germline gives CDR1 MDHEN, CDR2 SYDVKM. Trimming shortened V by 10 bases and J by 4 bases, and 13 bases separated the two germline ends. CDR3 protein: CATPTPGTGELFF. The CDR3 nucleotides are TGTGCCACCCCAACCCCGGGCACCGGGGAGCTGTTTTTT.

This clone was seen only a few times. The chain uses TRBV5-4 and TRBJ2-7, with TRBD2 identical over 7 bases. CDR1 and CDR2 (germline): SGHNT, YYREEE (reference sequence). After removal of 5 bases from V and 2 bases from J, the junction contained 4 bases not matched to a gene. The CDR3 length is 13 residues. The CDR3 is CASRARGAYEQYF. The CDR3 DNA sequence: TGTGCCAGCAGGGCCCGGGGGGCCTACGAGCAGTACTTC.

The V gene is TRBV5-1, the J gene TRBJ1-1; TRBD1 agrees at 8 bases. The junction had 6 bases not matched to a gene; V was cut back by 2 bases and J by 6 bases. CDR1 SGHRS and CDR2 YFSETQ come from the germline V gene. The CDR3 has 14 amino acids. This CDR3 is CASSFGRTGSEAFF. For the CDR3, the DNA is TGCGCCAGCAGCTTTGGTCGGACAGGGTCTGAAGCTTTCTTT.

V usage is TRBV24-1 and J usage is TRBJ2-3, with 11 bases that match TRBD1. The germline V gene has CDR1 KGHDR and CDR2 SFDVKD. The J segment lost 4 bases and the V segment lost 4 bases, leaving 6 bases of the junction unmatched. The CDR3 sequence is 16 residues long. The CDR3 loop reads CATSDQGQGAPDTQYF. CDR3 in DNA: TGTGCCACCAGTGACCAAGGACAGGGGGCCCCAGATACGCAGTATTTT.

The genes are TRBV6-5 and TRBJ2-3, with D possibly matching TRBD1 (6 bases). With 10 bases removed from V and 1 base from J, the gap between germline ends came to 12 bases. There are 13 residues in the CDR3. CDR1 and CDR2 from the germline V gene are MNHEY and SVGAGI. The CDR3 DNA is TGTGCCACCCGCTGGGGGCGCACAGATACGCAGTATTTT. Its protein is CATRWGRTDTQYF.

The J gene is TRBJ2-7, the V gene TRBV6-2 or TRBV6-3; 13 bases are a match to TRBD2. CDR1 MNHEY and CDR2 SVGEGT come from the germline V gene. V lost 5 bases, J lost 2 bases, and 9 bases stayed unmatched. The CDR3 is 17 residues long. CDR3 nucleotides: TGTGCCAGCAGTAGGCGGACTAGCGGGAGAGCGGCCTACGAGCAGTACTTC. This codes for CASSRRTSGRAAYEQYF.

This rearrangement joins TRBV6-8 to TRBJ2-7, with D perhaps matching TRBD1 (5 bases). V lost 3 bases and J lost 3, with 21 bases in between. This CDR3 is 17 amino acids long. Germline V gives CDR1 MNHGY, CDR2 SAAAGT. This CDR3 is CASSYRFCGARNYEQYF. The CDR3 DNA follows: TGTGCCAGCAGTTATAGGTTTTGTGGGGCCAGGAACTACGAGCAGTACTTC.

The rearrangement links TRBV3-1 (or the pseudogene TRBV3-2) to TRBJ1-4; TRBD1 aligns across 8 bases. V trimming: 2 bases; J trimming: 3 bases; junction bases outside the gene matches: 2. Germline V lookup: CDR1 LGHDT, CDR2 YNNKEL (reference sequence). The CDR3 covers 15 residues. The CDR3 DNA follows: TGTGCCAGCAGCCAAACAGGGGGTTCTAATGAAAAACTGTTTTTT. This translates into CASSQTGGSNEKLFF.

The table lists this clone with a count of one. The junction departs from germline at one end; a sequencing error may be responsible. The genes are TRBV19 and TRBJ1-1; the D is unclear. The CDR3 is 11 amino acids. Germline-derived CDR1 and CDR2 are LNHDA and SQIVND (reference sequence). The CDR3 coding sequence is TGTGCCAGTAGTATAGACACAGAGAGACGATTT. This translates into CASSIDTERRF.

The chain is built from TRBV27 and TRBJ2-1; TRBD2 matches at 7 bases. Trimming cost V 0 bases and J 7 bases; bases outside gene matches: 6. CDR3 length: 15 amino acids. Germline assignment: CDR1 MNHEY and CDR2 SMNVEV (reference sequence). Here the CDR3 reads CASSLSWLAENEQFF. DNA of the CDR3: TGTGCCAGCAGTTTATCGTGGCTAGCGGAAAATGAGCAGTTCTTC.

J is TRBJ1-6 and V is TRBV7-2; 7 positions match TRBD1. Trimming took 1 base from V and 6 from J; bases not matched to a gene: 3. Germline loops: CDR1 SGHTA, CDR2 FQGNSA. This CDR3 comprises 15 residues. CDR3 loop: CASSLGGTANSPLHF. The CDR3 DNA is TGTGCCAGCAGCTTAGGGGGGACAGCTAATTCACCCCTCCACTTT.

The chain uses TRBV3-1 (or the pseudogene TRBV3-2) and TRBJ2-7, with 8 bases that match TRBD1. The V gene end was trimmed by 4 bases and the J gene end by 7 bases; junction bases not matched to a gene: 6. The germline V gene has CDR1 LGHDT and CDR2 YNNKEL (reference sequence). This CDR3 comprises 13 residues. Written as DNA, the CDR3 is TGTGCCAGCAGCCCCCGACAGGGGTGGGAGCAGTACTTC. Encoded protein: CASSPRQGWEQYF.

This rearrangement joins TRBV12-3 or TRBV12-4 to TRBJ2-5; TRBD2 is a possible D gene (6 bases). The ends were cut back, 1 base at V and 7 bases at J, with 10 bases in the middle. The CDR3 contains 13 residues. CDR3 DNA sequence: TGTGCCAGCAGTTTAGGGGACTGGGGGACCCAGTACTTC. It translates to CASSLGDWGTQYF.

The chain links TRBV9 to TRBJ2-7; 8 nucleotides match TRBD2. Germline trimming cut 4 bases from V and 3 bases from J; bases unmatched to any gene: 9. The CDR3 has 15 residues. Germline CDR1 is SGDLS and CDR2 is YYNGEE. CDR3 loop: CASSPMGLAGYEQYF. CDR3 bases: TGTGCCAGCAGCCCGATGGGGCTAGCGGGCTACGAGCAGTACTTC.

This rearrangement joins TRBV10-3 to TRBJ2-5; perhaps TRBD1 as D (6 bases). The CDR3 is 13 residues long. Trimming left V 6 bases short and J 2 bases short, with 10 bases between. In germline, CDR1 is ENHRY, CDR2 SYGVKD. The CDR3 DNA reads as TGTGCCATCAGCCCAGGACAGCAAGAGACCCAGTACTTC. Encoded protein: CAISPGQQETQYF.

A few counts support this clone. The CDR3: CASSFNGLAGWPDTQYF. CDR3 coding DNA: TGCGCCAGCAGCTTCAACGGACTAGCGGGATGGCCAGATACGCAGTATTTT. The chain carries TRBV5-1 and TRBJ2-3, with 12 bases identical to TRBD2. This CDR3 comprises 17 residues. Germline V CDR1 and CDR2: SGHRS, YFSETQ. J lost 4 bases, V lost 2 bases, and 8 bases had no gene match.

The CDR3 here is CASSLAPRSYNEQFF. The CDR3 DNA follows: TGTGCCAGCAGCTTAGCCCCCCGCTCCTACAATGAGCAGTTCTTC. This chain links TRBV7-2 with TRBJ2-1; unclear D gene. Trimming cost V 0 bases and J 0 bases, with 6 bases left between them. The CDR3 totals 15 residues. The germline V gene has CDR1 SGHTA and CDR2 FQGNSA.

This chain joins TRBV4-3 and TRBJ2-3, with TRBD2 matching 8 bases. The V segment lost 0 bases and the J segment 2 bases; nucleotides outside the gene matches: 10. Germline V gene data show CDR1 as LGHNA and CDR2 as YSLEER. CDR3 length: 18 residues. CDR3 DNA: TGCGCCAGCAGCCAAGAGGGCAAAGCGGGAGCGGACACAGATACGCAGTATTTT. Protein: CASSQEGKAGADTDTQYF.

V is TRBV5-1 and J is TRBJ2-7; 14 nucleotides align to TRBD2. Unmatched junction bases numbered 6, after V lost 4 bases and J lost 9 bases. CDR3 size: 14 residues. Germline CDR1 SGHRS, CDR2 YFSETQ. The CDR3 DNA is TGCGCCAGCAGCACCGGGACTAGCGGGGGCCCGCAGTACTTC. Translation gives CASSTGTSGGPQYF.

CDR3 coding DNA: TGCGCCAGCAGCCCAGGGACAGGGGATGACTGGTATGGCTACACCTTC. Encoded protein: CASSPGTGDDWYGYTF. The chain links TRBV4-3 to TRBJ1-2; 10 bases match TRBD1. Germline V CDR1 and CDR2: LGHNA, YSLEER. The J segment lost 5 bases and the V segment lost 4 bases, leaving 10 bases of the junction unmatched. CDR3 length: 16 amino acids.

The chain recombines TRBV7-2 with TRBJ2-1, with a tentative D call TRBD2 (6 bases). The CDR3 totals 14 residues. Trimming took off 1 base at V and 7 bases at J, with 11 bases between the two ends. Germline-derived CDR1 and CDR2 are SGHTA and FQGNSA. The CDR3 is CASSLVAGPNEQFF. The CDR3 nucleotides read TGTGCCAGCAGCTTAGTTGCGGGACCAAATGAGCAGTTCTTC.

The chain is built from TRBV11-2 and TRBJ2-5; 10 bases agree with TRBD2. Germline CDR1 is SGHAT and CDR2 is FQNNGV. Trimming cost V 1 base and J 9 bases; bases outside gene matches: 14. The CDR3 is made up of 17 amino acids. Written as DNA, the CDR3 is TGTGCCAGCAGCTTAGGGACGAGCGGGAGGGCACCGGGGGCCCAGTACTTC. It yields the protein CASSLGTSGRAPGAQYF.

The V gene is TRBV7-8, the J gene TRBJ2-2; D might be TRBD2 (5 bases). V was shortened by 5 bases and J by 4 bases, with 8 bases between the two germline ends. The CDR3 covers 13 residues. The germline gives CDR1 SGHVS, CDR2 FQNEAQ. The DNA of the CDR3 is TGTGCCAGCAGCCGGACTGTCACCGGGGAGCTGTTTTTT. Amino acids: CASSRTVTGELFF.

The sample holds a few counts of this clone. The chain joins TRBV19 to TRBJ1-1, with TRBD1 as a possible D gene (5 bases). Germline CDR1 and CDR2: LNHDA and SQIVND (reference sequence). The V end was cut by 3 bases, the J end by 3 bases, with 11 bases between. The CDR3 length is 14 residues. The CDR3 coding sequence is TGTGCCAGTAGTATTGGGGCCGGGCACACTGAAGCTTTCTTT. Translating it yields CASSIGAGHTEAFF.

This clone occurred a few times. This chain joins TRBV30 and TRBJ2-2, with 7 bases fitting TRBD2. The V segment lost 3 bases and the J segment 0 bases; nucleotides outside the gene matches: 4. The CDR3 extends over 15 amino acids. Germline V gene data show CDR1 as GTSNPN and CDR2 as SVGIG (reference sequence). The CDR3 loop is CAWRMGGTNTGELFF. The CDR3 nucleotides are TGTGCCTGGAGAATGGGGGGGACGAACACCGGGGAGCTGTTTTTT.

The J gene is TRBJ2-7, the V gene TRBV12-3 or TRBV12-4, with D unclear. The CDR3 is 11 residues long. V was clipped by 4 bases and J by 7 bases, with 8 bases between them. CDR3 nucleotides: TGTGCCAGCAGTTCCGATAGTGAGCAGTACTTC. Translation gives CASSSDSEQYF.

The rearrangement links TRBV7-9 to TRBJ1-2; D remains unclear. This CDR3 is built from 13 residues. With 5 bases removed from V and 4 bases from J, the gap between germline ends came to 11 bases. Germline CDR1 and CDR2: SEHNR and FQNEAQ (reference sequence). In nucleotides, the CDR3 is TGTGCCAGCAGCCCCCGGCGGGGCTATGGCTACACCTTC. It is translated as CASSPRRGYGYTF.

This chain uses TRBV7-9 with TRBJ2-1; a possible D gene is TRBD2 (6 bases). V was trimmed by 5 bases and J by 12 bases, leaving 17 bases between them. The germline CDR1 and CDR2 sequences are SEHNR and FQNEAQ (reference sequence). The CDR3 sequence is 13 residues long. As DNA, the CDR3 is TGTGCCAGCAGCACCCGGGCTCTGGAGGGGCAGTTCTTC. It specifies CASSTRALEGQFF.

The rearrangement links TRBV6-2 or TRBV6-3 to TRBJ2-5; D possibly corresponds to TRBD2 (6 bases). Trimming shortened V by 0 bases and J by 1 base, and 12 bases separated the two germline ends. CDR3 length: 16 amino acids. The germline gives CDR1 MNHEY, CDR2 SVGEGT. The CDR3 region is CASSYSEGGPQETQYF. The CDR3, as DNA: TGTGCCAGCAGTTACTCGGAGGGCGGACCCCAAGAGACCCAGTACTTC.

This chain uses TRBV19 with TRBJ2-2, with a possible D match to TRBD2 (6 bases). Trimming removed 1 base at V and 0 bases at J, with 12 bases between. CDR1 and CDR2 from the germline V gene are LNHDA and SQIVND (reference sequence). The CDR3 spans 17 residues. The CDR3 DNA sequence: TGTGCCAGTAGTATAGGGCCCGCTAGCGCGAACACCGGGGAGCTGTTTTTT. It yields the protein CASSIGPASANTGELFF.